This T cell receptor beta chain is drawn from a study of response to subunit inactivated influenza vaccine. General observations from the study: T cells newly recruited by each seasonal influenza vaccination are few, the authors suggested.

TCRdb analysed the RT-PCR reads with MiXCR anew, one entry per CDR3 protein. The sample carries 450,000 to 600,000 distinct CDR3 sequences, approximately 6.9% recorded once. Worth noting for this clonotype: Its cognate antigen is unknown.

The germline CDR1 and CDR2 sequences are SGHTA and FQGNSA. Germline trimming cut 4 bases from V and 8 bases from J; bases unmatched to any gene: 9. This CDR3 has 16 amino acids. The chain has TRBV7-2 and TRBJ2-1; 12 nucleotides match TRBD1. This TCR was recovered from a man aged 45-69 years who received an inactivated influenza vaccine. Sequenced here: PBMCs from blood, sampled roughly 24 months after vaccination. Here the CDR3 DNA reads TGTGCCAGCAGCTACCCTCCTGGGACAGGGGGCCATGAGCAGTTCTTC. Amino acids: CASSYPPGTGGHEQFF. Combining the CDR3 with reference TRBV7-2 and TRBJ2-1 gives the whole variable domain GAGVSQSPSNKVTEKGKDVELRCDPISGHTALYWYRQSLGQGLEFLIYFQGNSAPDKSGLPSDRFSAERTGGSVSTLTIQRTQQEDSAVYLCASSYPPGTGGHEQFFGPGTRLTVL.